These 18 T cell receptor beta chains share one sample of origin, sequenced in a study of beta chain features in type 1 diabetes. Study-wide results and caveats: In every one of the four CD4+ subsets, TCRB CDR3s were moderately but significantly shorter in Type 1 diabetes patients.

The sequenced template was cDNA made from the entire isolated RNA. Produced via immunoSEQ multiplex PCR; TCRdb's table is partial and in-frame only. The sample carries over 200,000 clones, about a tenth recorded once. Their specific antigens are unknown. Material: naive CD4+ T cells from blood. These receptor sequences come from a young man with type 1 diabetes.

The CDR3 is CASSVDSYTGELFF. DNA of the CDR3: TGTGCCAGCAGCGTAGATTCCTACACCGGGGAGCTGTTTTTT. The J gene is TRBJ2-2, the V gene TRBV9; D is ambiguous. V was clipped by 0 bases and J by 3 bases, with 6 bases between them. The germline V gene encodes CDR1 SGDLS and CDR2 YYNGEE. The length of the CDR3 is 14 residues. The whole variable domain, remainder taken from reference TRBV9 and TRBJ2-2, is DSGVTQTPKHLITATGQRVTLRCSPRSGDLSVYWYQQSLDQGLQFLIQYYNGEERAKGNILERFSAQQFPDLHSELNLSSLELGDSALYFCASSVDSYTGELFFGEGSRLTVL.

In this sample, this clone turned up a few times. This sequence joins TRBV18 and TRBJ1-4; 8 bases fit TRBD1. Germline assignment: CDR1 KGHSH and CDR2 LQKENI. This CDR3 is built from 13 residues. After removal of 3 bases from V and 6 bases from J, the junction contained 0 bases not matched to a gene. Here the CDR3 DNA reads TGTGCCAGCTCACCGGACAGGGATGAAAAACTGTTTTTT. The encoded protein is CASSPDRDEKLFF.

This clone has only a few counts. This chain connects TRBV5-1 to TRBJ2-7, with 7 bases that match TRBD2. This CDR3 is built from 16 residues. V lost 7 bases and J lost 4; bases outside the gene matches: 17. Looked up from germline, CDR1 is SGHRS and CDR2 is YFSETQ. The CDR3 reads CASQLLPGLGVYEQYF. The CDR3 DNA sequence: TGCGCCAGCCAGCTTTTACCCGGACTAGGAGTATACGAGCAGTACTTC.

This sequence joins TRBV9 and TRBJ2-3; tentative D call: TRBD1 (5 bases). Between the trimmed V and J ends, which lost 2 bases and 6 bases, there was a span of 13 bases. CDR1 SGDLS and CDR2 YYNGEE come from the germline V gene. The length of the CDR3 is 14 residues. The CDR3 loop is CASSVRSDKDTQYF. In nucleotides, the CDR3 is TGTGCCAGCAGCGTCAGGTCGGACAAGGATACGCAGTATTTT.

This clone was seen only a few times. The V gene is TRBV6-5, the J gene TRBJ2-5; possible D gene TRBD2, 7 bases. V was pared by 1 base and J by 5 bases, with 14 bases between. This CDR3 spans 15 amino acids. CDR1 is MNHEY, CDR2 SVGAGI, per germline. CDR3 sequence reads: CASSYFGGLGETQYF. CDR3 DNA sequence: TGTGCCAGCAGTTACTTCGGGGGGCTGGGCGAGACCCAGTACTTC.

The chain couples TRBV7-9 to TRBJ1-1; a weak D match, TRBD1 (5 bases). The CDR3 has 14 amino acids. CDR1 SEHNR and CDR2 FQNEAQ come from the germline V gene (reference sequence). V lost 1 base and J 5 bases, leaving 11 bases between the germline ends. As DNA, the CDR3 is TGTGCCAGCAGCTTAGGGGTGGAGGGGACTGAAGCTTTCTTT. Translation gives CASSLGVEGTEAFF.

This clone came up a few times. The chain recombines TRBV18 with TRBJ2-1, with D tentatively TRBD1 (5 bases). This CDR3 has 15 amino acids. Germline-derived CDR1 and CDR2 are KGHSH and LQKENI. Trimming shortened V by 3 bases and J by 1 base, and 10 bases separated the two germline ends. Here the CDR3 DNA reads TGTGCCAGCTCACCTGGCAGGGAATCCTACAATGAGCAGTTCTTC. This sequence encodes CASSPGRESYNEQFF. The entire variable domain, with the rest obtained from reference TRBV18 and TRBJ2-1, is as follows: NAGVMQNPRHLVRRRGQEARLRCSPMKGHSHVYWYRQLPEEGLKFMVYLQKENIIDESGMPKERFSAEFPKEGPSILRIQQVVRGDSAAYFCASSPGRESYNEQFFGPGTRLTVL.

The chain links TRBV5-1 to TRBJ1-1; 7 positions agree with TRBD1. After removal of 0 bases from V and 4 bases from J, the junction contained 12 bases not matched to a gene. Germline V gene lookup returns CDR1 SGHRS and CDR2 YFSETQ. The CDR3 sequence is 17 residues long. The CDR3 region has the DNA TGCGCCAGCAGCTTGGTAATTGGGGCAGGGGGTAGCACTGAAGCTTTCTTT. Translation gives CASSLVIGAGGSTEAFF. Using reference TRBV5-1 and TRBJ1-1 for the parts outside the CDR3, the full variable domain is KAGVTQTPRYLIKTRGQQVTLSCSPISGHRSVSWYQQTPGQGLQFLFEYFSETQRNKGNFPGRFSGRQFSNSRSEMNVSTLELGDSALYLCASSLVIGAGGSTEAFFGQGTRLTVV.

About this clone itself: The CDR3 ends on some other residue instead of the conserved phenylalanine or tryptophan, so this is likely a read error. It is unclear where the CDR3 begins or ends on the DNA, so no DNA is shown, and the CDR3 is as TCRdb lists it. The chain employs TRBV21-1 and TRBJ1-1; the table names TRBD1, a call not compared with the DNA. TRBV21-1 is reported as a pseudogene. 10 amino acids form the CDR3, both terminal residues included. The CDR3 loop reads CASSPWDRDG.

This clone showed up just a few times. J is TRBJ2-7 and V is TRBV6-5, with D tentatively TRBD2 (6 bases). The CDR3 consists of 14 residues. Trimming removed 6 bases from V and 3 bases from J, with 15 bases in between. Germline assignment: CDR1 MNHEY and CDR2 SVGAGI. The CDR3 region is CASRPPLGGYEQYF. CDR3 sequence (DNA): TGTGCCAGCAGGCCCCCCTTGGGGGGCTACGAGCAGTACTTC.

This clone was seen a handful of times. One end of the junction varies from germline; a read error may be responsible. The V and J genes are TRBV4-3 and TRBJ1-1; TRBD1 matches at 7 bases. Germline V gene sequence: CDR1 LGHNA, CDR2 YSLEER. The CDR3 is 13 residues long. CDR3 residues: CASSQQSGTVLLF. DNA of the CDR3: TGCGCCAGCAGCCAGCAATCTGGGACAGTCCTTCTCTTT.

This clone was detected a few times. The rearrangement links TRBV6-5 to TRBJ1-2; 8 nucleotides line up with TRBD1. The CDR3 runs to 14 residues. Germline V gene sequence: CDR1 MNHEY, CDR2 SVGAGI. Germline trimming cut 6 bases from V and 3 bases from J; bases unmatched to any gene: 6. The CDR3 spells CASRRTGLDYGYTF. Here the CDR3 DNA reads TGTGCCAGCAGGCGGACAGGGTTAGACTATGGCTACACCTTC.

The rearrangement joins TRBV2 to TRBJ2-1; perhaps TRBD1 as D (5 bases). The CDR3 runs to 15 residues. V lost 2 bases, J lost 7 bases, and 15 bases lay in between. Per germline, CDR1 SNHLY and CDR2 FYNNEI. DNA of the CDR3: TGTGCCAGCAGTGAACAGGGTCAGGGTTTGAATGAGCAGTTCTTC. Its protein is CASSEQGQGLNEQFF.

This clone was seen a handful of times. This chain connects TRBV19 to TRBJ2-7; the match to TRBD1 covers 8 bases. Trimming cost V 6 bases and J 7 bases; bases outside gene matches: 5. The germline gives CDR1 LNHDA, CDR2 SQIVND (reference sequence). This CDR3 has 12 residues. The CDR3 DNA is TGTGCCAGTAGCGGACAGGGTTGGGAGCAGTACTTC. Protein: CASSGQGWEQYF.

This clone has just a few counts. This chain links TRBV30 with TRBJ2-1, with 8 bases identical to TRBD2. V was clipped by 8 bases and J by 6 bases; unmatched bases: 6. Per germline, CDR1 GTSNPN and CDR2 SVGIG (reference sequence). The CDR3 is 12 residues long. The CDR3 spells CAGLAGSNEQFF. CDR3 sequence (DNA): TGTGCCGGATTAGCGGGGAGCAATGAGCAGTTCTTC.

In its sample, this clone was seen a few times. The gene calls are TRBV4-1 and TRBJ1-1; 7 nucleotides agree with TRBD1. The V segment lost 5 bases and the J segment 0 bases; nucleotides outside the gene matches: 6. In germline, CDR1 is MGHRA, CDR2 YSYEKL. CDR3 length: 15 residues. CDR3 protein: CASSTHRGLNTEAFF. The CDR3 DNA follows: TGCGCCAGCAGCACACACAGGGGCCTGAACACTGAAGCTTTCTTT.

The rearrangement joins TRBV19 to TRBJ2-5; D may be TRBD2 (6 bases). CDR1 is LNHDA, CDR2 SQIVND, per germline (reference sequence). This CDR3 has 12 residues. Trimming removed 6 bases from V and 5 bases from J, with 10 bases in between. CDR3 DNA: TGTGCCAGTAGCCCGGAGGGGGAGACCCAGTACTTC. Residues: CASSPEGETQYF.

This clone showed up just a few times. V is TRBV15 and J is TRBJ2-5, with a possible D match to TRBD2 (6 bases). Trimming shortened V by 5 bases and J by 1 base, and 20 bases separated the two germline ends. This CDR3 comprises 17 residues. Looked up from germline, CDR1 is LNHNV and CDR2 is YYDKDF (reference sequence). The CDR3: CATSGGAGIRLQETQYF. Written as DNA, the CDR3 is TGTGCCACCAGCGGAGGGGCGGGAATCCGTCTCCAAGAGACCCAGTACTTC. Variable domain in full (rest from reference TRBV15 and TRBJ2-5): DAMVIQNPRYQVTQFGKPVTLSCSQTLNHNVMYWYQQKSSQAPKLLFHYYDKDFNNEADTPDNFQSRRPNTSFCFLDIRSPGLGDTAMYLCATSGGAGIRLQETQYFGPGTRLLVL.